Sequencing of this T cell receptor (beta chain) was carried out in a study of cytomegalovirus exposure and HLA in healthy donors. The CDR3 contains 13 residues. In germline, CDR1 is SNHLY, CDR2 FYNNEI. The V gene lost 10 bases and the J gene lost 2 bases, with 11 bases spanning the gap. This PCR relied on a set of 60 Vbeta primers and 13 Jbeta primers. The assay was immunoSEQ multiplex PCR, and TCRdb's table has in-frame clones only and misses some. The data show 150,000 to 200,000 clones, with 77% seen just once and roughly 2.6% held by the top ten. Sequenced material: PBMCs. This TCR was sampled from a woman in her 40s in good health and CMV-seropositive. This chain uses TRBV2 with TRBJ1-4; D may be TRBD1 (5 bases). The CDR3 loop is CATRQNTNEKLFF. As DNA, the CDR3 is TGTGCCACCCGACAGAATACTAATGAAAAACTGTTTTTT.